These T cell receptor beta chains were read from a single sample in a study of OX40 agonist ivuxolimab in advanced cancers. Generated by immunoSEQ multiplex PCR, the TCRdb table keeps only in-frame clones and is missing some. Of around 60,000 clones in the sample, roughly 80% were seen once. The sample consisted of CD4+ or CD8+ T cells sorted from blood, taken in a trial of the OX40 agonist ivuxolimab. The source of these receptors is an adult with an advanced solid tumor such as melanoma, head and neck, liver or kidney cancer. Both conserved end residues are part of each CDR3. Each record gives: CDR3 DNA, CDR3 protein, CDR3 length, J gene, D gene, V gene, clone size. A D gene is named only where the DNA matches it firmly. The size entry is marked missing in some rows and otherwise reads once, few, many or a size class.

CDR3 DNA: TGTGCCAGTAGTCTGGACAGTGGCTACGAGCAGTACTTC; CDR3 protein: CASSLDSGYEQYF; CDR3 length: 13; J gene: TRBJ2-7; D gene: -; V gene: TRBV19; clone size: -
CDR3 DNA: TGTGCCAGCAGTTTATTTATGGGACAGGGTAGGGGGGGCTACACCTTC; CDR3 protein: CASSLFMGQGRGGYTF; CDR3 length: 16; J gene: TRBJ1-2; D gene: TRBD1; V gene: TRBV27; clone size: few
CDR3 DNA: TGTGCCAGCAGCTTGGACGGATCCTACGAGCAGTACTTC; CDR3 protein: CASSLDGSYEQYF; CDR3 length: 13; J gene: TRBJ2-7; D gene: -; V gene: TRBV7-2; clone size: -
CDR3 DNA: TGTGCCAGCAGCCCTAGCGGGAGGGTAGAGCAGTTCTTC; CDR3 protein: CASSPSGRVEQFF; CDR3 length: 13; J gene: TRBJ2-1; D gene: TRBD2; V gene: TRBV7-9; clone size: -
CDR3 DNA: TGTGCCAGCAGCTCCCGGACCTCACACGCCGGGGAGCTGTTTTTT; CDR3 protein: CASSSRTSHAGELFF; CDR3 length: 15; J gene: TRBJ2-2; D gene: -; V gene: TRBV9; clone size: -
CDR3 DNA: TGCGCCAGCAGCTTGGAGCTAGCGGGGGGCTCCTACGAGCAGTACTTC; CDR3 protein: CASSLELAGGSYEQYF; CDR3 length: 16; J gene: TRBJ2-7; D gene: TRBD2; V gene: TRBV5-1; clone size: -
CDR3 DNA: TGTGCCTGGAGTGGGGGGGGAGGGAAACAGCCCCAGCATTTT; CDR3 protein: CAWSGGGGKQPQHF; CDR3 length: 14; J gene: TRBJ1-5; D gene: -; V gene: TRBV30; clone size: -
CDR3 DNA: TGTGCCAGCAGGTATCTAGAGGAGCAGTACTTC; CDR3 protein: CASRYLEEQYF; CDR3 length: 11; J gene: TRBJ2-7; D gene: -; V gene: TRBV5-6; clone size: -
CDR3 DNA: TGTGCCTGGAACCTAGCGGTCACAGATACGCAGTATTTT; CDR3 protein: CAWNLAVTDTQYF; CDR3 length: 13; J gene: TRBJ2-3; D gene: TRBD2; V gene: TRBV30; clone size: -
CDR3 DNA: TGTGCCAGTAGTATAAACGCCGCAGCCACCTCTGGAAACACCATATATTTT; CDR3 protein: CASSINAAATSGNTIYF; CDR3 length: 17; J gene: TRBJ1-3; D gene: -; V gene: TRBV19; clone size: -
CDR3 DNA: TGTGCCAGCAGGAGGGAGCAGGAGGACACTGAAGCTTTCTTT; CDR3 protein: CASRREQEDTEAFF; CDR3 length: 14; J gene: TRBJ1-1; D gene: -; V gene: TRBV7-6; clone size: -
CDR3 DNA: TGTGCCAGCAGCTCTAGCGTAACGTCCTACAATGAGCAGTTCTTC; CDR3 protein: CASSSSVTSYNEQFF; CDR3 length: 15; J gene: TRBJ2-1; D gene: -; V gene: TRBV7-7; clone size: -
CDR3 DNA: TGTGCCACCCGACCCGGACCTTTAGAGGTCTATGGCTACACCTTC; CDR3 protein: CATRPGPLEVYGYTF; CDR3 length: 15; J gene: TRBJ1-2; D gene: -; V gene: TRBV27; clone size: once
CDR3 DNA: TGTGCCAGCTCACAAAGGCCAGGGGCGACGCTCTATGGCTACACCTTC; CDR3 protein: CASSQRPGATLYGYTF; CDR3 length: 16; J gene: TRBJ1-2; D gene: -; V gene: TRBV18; clone size: once
CDR3 DNA: TGTACCAGCAGCCGCGGGAATTTCTATGGCTACACCTTC; CDR3 protein: CTSSRGNFYGYTF; CDR3 length: 13; J gene: TRBJ1-2; D gene: -; V gene: TRBV28; clone size: -
CDR3 DNA: TGCAGCGGCCAACACACGGATACGCAGTATTTT; CDR3 protein: CSGQHTDTQYF; CDR3 length: 11; J gene: TRBJ2-3; D gene: -; V gene: TRBV29-1; clone size: -